The clone carrying this T cell receptor beta chain has only a few counts. TCRdb re-called the 5' RACE reads with MiXCR, one entry per CDR3 protein. Here the sample spans a few hundred thousand distinct CDR3 sequences, approximately 8% being singletons. The data were taken from a study of T cells after yellow fever vaccination. Study-level information: Preparing low-cell-number fractions relied on SMART-Seq v4 Ultra Low Input.

The germline gives CDR1 KGHSH, CDR2 LQKENI. This CDR3 has 17 amino acids. V was clipped by 6 bases and J by 0 bases; unmatched bases: 12. The sequenced sample was CD4+ T cells sorted from PBMCs, obtained 5 days after the yellow fever booster vaccination. The origin of this receptor is a man aged 18 to 30 who received the YFV17D yellow fever vaccine. The rearrangement joins TRBV18 to TRBJ2-3, with 7 nucleotides matching TRBD1. The CDR3 protein is CASSPNLGTASTDTQYF. For the CDR3, the DNA is TGTGCCAGCTCGCCGAACCTAGGGACAGCTAGCACAGATACGCAGTATTTT.